A selection of T cell receptor beta chains follows, all from one sample in a study of T-cell reconstitution after alpha-beta-depleted transplantation in children. TCRdb ran MiXCR on the PCR reads and lists one entry per CDR3 protein. The data show about 300,000 distinct CDR3 sequences, around a tenth seen once. The input for sequencing was PBMCs, taken before TCRalphabeta/CD19-depleted stem cell transplant. The source is a boy in the first two years of life with acute myeloid leukemia, due to receive a stem cell transplant. Each CDR3 is given with its conserved first and last residue. Each record gives: J gene, CDR3 length, clone size, V gene, D gene, CDR3 protein, CDR3 DNA. A D gene is named only where the DNA matches it firmly. The size of a clone is reported for some rows only, either as once, few or many, or as a class for expanded clones.

j_gene: TRBJ1-6; len: 18; abundance: many; v_gene: TRBV28; d_gene: .; CDR3aa: CASSSYRDSDPYNSPLHF; CDR3nt: TGTGCCAGCAGTTCATACCGGGACTCCGACCCTTATAATTCACCCCTCCACTTT
j_gene: TRBJ2-5; len: 13; abundance: many; v_gene: TRBV29-1; d_gene: TRBD1; CDR3aa: CSVRQGAQETQYF; CDR3nt: TGCAGCGTTAGACAGGGGGCGCAAGAGACCCAGTACTTC
j_gene: TRBJ2-2; len: 15; abundance: many; v_gene: TRBV15; d_gene: .; CDR3aa: CATSRGRGSTGELFF; CDR3nt: TGTGCCACCAGCAGAGGGAGAGGATCCACCGGGGAGCTGTTTTTT
j_gene: TRBJ2-5; len: 14; abundance: many; v_gene: TRBV25-1; d_gene: TRBD1; CDR3aa: CASSETGLEETQYF; CDR3nt: TGTGCCAGCAGTGAGACAGGGTTGGAAGAGACCCAGTACTTC
j_gene: TRBJ1-3; len: 16; abundance: many; v_gene: TRBV7-8; d_gene: .; CDR3aa: CASSLDLPHSGNTIYF; CDR3nt: TGTGCCAGCAGCTTAGACCTGCCTCACTCTGGAAACACCATATATTTT
j_gene: TRBJ2-7; len: 16; abundance: many; v_gene: TRBV4-3; d_gene: .; CDR3aa: CASSLYRDLLSYEQYF; CDR3nt: TGCGCCAGCAGCCTTTACCGGGACCTCCTCTCCTACGAGCAGTACTTC
j_gene: TRBJ2-7; len: 15; abundance: few; v_gene: TRBV4-3; d_gene: TRBD2; CDR3aa: CASSREASGVYEQYF; CDR3nt: TGCGCCAGCAGCCGGGAGGCTAGCGGAGTCTACGAGCAGTACTTC
j_gene: TRBJ2-7; len: 13; abundance: many; v_gene: TRBV5-1; d_gene: .; CDR3aa: CASSFGGVYEQYF; CDR3nt: TGCGCCAGCAGCTTCGGGGGAGTCTACGAGCAGTACTTC
j_gene: TRBJ1-1; len: 14; abundance: .; v_gene: TRBV20-1; d_gene: .; CDR3aa: CSARGLAGNTEAFF; CDR3nt: TGCAGTGCCCGGGGCCTGGCGGGGAACACTGAAGCTTTCTTT
j_gene: TRBJ2-2; len: 17; abundance: many; v_gene: TRBV5-1; d_gene: TRBD2; CDR3aa: CASSGPTRGGLTGELFF; CDR3nt: TGCGCCAGCTCCGGCCCAACGCGGGGGGGCTTGACCGGGGAGCTGTTTTTT
j_gene: TRBJ1-6; len: 12; abundance: .; v_gene: TRBV12-3/TRBV12-4; d_gene: .; CDR3aa: CASSFVGSPLHF; CDR3nt: TGTGCCAGCAGTTTTGTCGGTTCACCCCTCCACTTT
j_gene: TRBJ1-6; len: 16; abundance: .; v_gene: TRBV12-3/TRBV12-4; d_gene: .; CDR3aa: CASSLAEKSYNSPLHF; CDR3nt: TGTGCCAGCAGTTTAGCAGAGAAATCCTATAATTCACCCCTCCACTTT
j_gene: TRBJ2-7; len: 14; abundance: once; v_gene: TRBV28; d_gene: .; CDR3aa: CASSEVTASYEQYF; CDR3nt: TGTGCCAGCAGTGAGGTTACAGCATCCTACGAGCAGTACTTC
j_gene: TRBJ1-1; len: 15; abundance: many; v_gene: TRBV5-1; d_gene: .; CDR3aa: CASSGPKELNTEAFF; CDR3nt: TGCGCCAGCAGCGGCCCGAAGGAGTTGAACACTGAAGCTTTCTTT
j_gene: TRBJ2-1; len: 15; abundance: .; v_gene: TRBV19; d_gene: TRBD2; CDR3aa: CASSTVAGASNEQFF; CDR3nt: TGTGCCAGTAGTACAGTTGCGGGAGCCAGCAATGAGCAGTTCTTC
j_gene: TRBJ2-3; len: 15; abundance: .; v_gene: TRBV25-1; d_gene: .; CDR3aa: CASSESVTSTDTQYF; CDR3nt: TGTGCCAGCAGTGAATCGGTAACTAGCACAGATACGCAGTATTTT
j_gene: TRBJ1-3; len: 11; abundance: many; v_gene: TRBV11-2; d_gene: .; CDR3aa: CASSSTNTIYF; CDR3nt: TGTGCCAGCAGCTCCACAAACACCATATATTTT
j_gene: TRBJ2-1; len: 15; abundance: many; v_gene: TRBV24-1; d_gene: .; CDR3aa: CATTLKQGTYNEQFF; CDR3nt: TGTGCCACCACCCTCAAACAGGGCACCTACAATGAGCAGTTCTTC
j_gene: TRBJ2-1; len: 13; abundance: many; v_gene: TRBV28; d_gene: .; CDR3aa: CASGSGSYNEQFF; CDR3nt: TGTGCCAGCGGATCCGGATCCTACAATGAGCAGTTCTTC
j_gene: TRBJ2-7; len: 14; abundance: .; v_gene: TRBV25-1; d_gene: .; CDR3aa: CASRKEGAAYEQYF; CDR3nt: TGTGCCAGCAGGAAGGAGGGCGCGGCCTACGAGCAGTACTTC
j_gene: TRBJ1-4; len: 14; abundance: many; v_gene: TRBV29-1; d_gene: .; CDR3aa: CSVPEGGGNEKLFF; CDR3nt: TGCAGCGTTCCTGAGGGGGGAGGCAATGAAAAACTGTTTTTT
j_gene: TRBJ2-7; len: 15; abundance: few; v_gene: TRBV7-9; d_gene: .; CDR3aa: CASSLGGLGQGEQYF; CDR3nt: TGTGCCAGCAGCTTAGGGGGGCTAGGGCAAGGCGAGCAGTACTTC
j_gene: TRBJ1-1; len: 13; abundance: .; v_gene: TRBV10-3; d_gene: .; CDR3aa: CAISESTNTEAFF; CDR3nt: TGTGCCATCAGTGAGTCGACTAATACTGAAGCTTTCTTT
j_gene: TRBJ2-3; len: 13; abundance: many; v_gene: TRBV20-1; d_gene: .; CDR3aa: CSARGGNTDTQYF; CDR3nt: TGCAGTGCTAGAGGAGGTAACACAGATACGCAGTATTTT
j_gene: TRBJ2-7; len: 14; abundance: .; v_gene: TRBV28; d_gene: .; CDR3aa: CASSFDRGSYEQYF; CDR3nt: TGTGCCAGCAGTTTTGATAGGGGGAGCTACGAGCAGTACTTC
j_gene: TRBJ1-1; len: 12; abundance: many; v_gene: TRBV27; d_gene: .; CDR3aa: CASKWGNTEAFF; CDR3nt: TGTGCCAGCAAGTGGGGGAACACTGAAGCTTTCTTT
j_gene: TRBJ2-5; len: 18; abundance: many; v_gene: TRBV21-1; d_gene: .; CDR3aa: CASSKEKKALWGQETQYF; CDR3nt: TGTGCCAGCAGCAAAGAAAAAAAGGCCCTCTGGGGGCAAGAGACCCAGTACTTC
j_gene: TRBJ2-7; len: 15; abundance: many; v_gene: TRBV3-1; d_gene: .; CDR3aa: CASSQDLPGTYEQYF; CDR3nt: TGTGCCAGCAGCCAAGACCTCCCGGGGACCTACGAGCAGTACTTC
j_gene: TRBJ1-3; len: 15; abundance: many; v_gene: TRBV6-2/TRBV6-3; d_gene: .; CDR3aa: CASSSASAKGNTIYF; CDR3nt: TGTGCCAGCAGTTCAGCGTCAGCGAAAGGAAACACCATATATTTT
j_gene: TRBJ2-6; len: 19; abundance: many; v_gene: TRBV3-1; d_gene: TRBD2; CDR3aa: CASRRVTGGPTSGANVLTF; CDR3nt: TGTGCCAGCAGACGAGTGACGGGGGGGCCGACTTCTGGGGCCAACGTCCTGACTTTC
j_gene: TRBJ2-5; len: 15; abundance: .; v_gene: TRBV10-3; d_gene: .; CDR3aa: CAISESNLPEETQYF; CDR3nt: TGTGCCATCAGTGAGTCTAATCTCCCGGAGGAGACCCAGTACTTC
j_gene: TRBJ2-7; len: 13; abundance: many; v_gene: TRBV6-5; d_gene: .; CDR3aa: CASSYSGKGEQYF; CDR3nt: TGTGCCAGCAGTTACTCAGGGAAGGGCGAGCAGTACTTC
j_gene: TRBJ2-1; len: 10; abundance: many; v_gene: TRBV29-1; d_gene: .; CDR3aa: CSHSGNEQFF; CDR3nt: TGCAGCCACAGTGGGAATGAGCAGTTCTTC
j_gene: TRBJ1-5; len: 13; abundance: many; v_gene: TRBV5-1; d_gene: .; CDR3aa: CASSVDRYQPQHF; CDR3nt: TGCGCCAGCAGCGTGGACAGATATCAGCCCCAGCATTTT
j_gene: TRBJ2-2; len: 16; abundance: .; v_gene: TRBV12-5; d_gene: .; CDR3aa: CASGLPDSANTGELFF; CDR3nt: TGTGCTAGTGGTTTGCCTGACAGCGCGAACACCGGGGAGCTGTTTTTT
j_gene: TRBJ2-7; len: 15; abundance: few; v_gene: TRBV5-1; d_gene: TRBD1; CDR3aa: CASGWDRANSYEQYF; CDR3nt: TGCGCCAGCGGGTGGGACAGGGCCAACTCCTACGAGCAGTACTTC
j_gene: TRBJ1-1; len: 13; abundance: .; v_gene: TRBV20-1; d_gene: .; CDR3aa: CSALNTDNTEAFF; CDR3nt: TGCAGTGCCTTAAACACCGACAACACTGAAGCTTTCTTT
j_gene: TRBJ1-1; len: 14; abundance: few; v_gene: TRBV18; d_gene: .; CDR3aa: CASSPQGIFTEAFF; CDR3nt: TGTGCCAGCTCACCACAGGGGATATTCACTGAAGCTTTCTTT
j_gene: TRBJ1-6; len: 15; abundance: few; v_gene: TRBV7-9; d_gene: TRBD1; CDR3aa: CASRKQGSYNSPLHF; CDR3nt: TGTGCCAGCAGAAAACAGGGGTCCTATAATTCACCCCTCCACTTT
j_gene: TRBJ2-7; len: 12; abundance: many; v_gene: TRBV20-1; d_gene: TRBD2; CDR3aa: CSAKRGSYEQYF; CDR3nt: TGCAGTGCAAAGCGGGGCTCCTACGAGCAGTACTTC
j_gene: TRBJ1-2; len: 16; abundance: many; v_gene: TRBV7-2; d_gene: .; CDR3aa: CASSLALPVSNYGYTF; CDR3nt: TGTGCCAGCAGCTTAGCGCTTCCCGTCAGTAACTATGGCTACACCTTC
j_gene: TRBJ2-2; len: 16; abundance: few; v_gene: TRBV7-2; d_gene: TRBD2; CDR3aa: CASSPQRGGGTGELFF; CDR3nt: TGTGCCAGCAGCCCGCAGCGGGGGGGTGGGACCGGGGAGCTGTTTTTT
j_gene: TRBJ1-5; len: 13; abundance: few; v_gene: TRBV5-5; d_gene: .; CDR3aa: CASSLGSPQPQHF; CDR3nt: TGTGCCAGCAGCTTGGGGAGCCCACAGCCCCAGCATTTT
j_gene: TRBJ2-3; len: 16; abundance: many; v_gene: TRBV5-5; d_gene: .; CDR3aa: CASSLPTESSTDTQYF; CDR3nt: TGTGCCAGCAGCTTGCCGACAGAGTCTAGCACAGATACGCAGTATTTT
j_gene: TRBJ1-6; len: 17; abundance: many; v_gene: TRBV15; d_gene: .; CDR3aa: CATSREMGSSGNSPLHF; CDR3nt: TGTGCCACCAGCAGAGAGATGGGGAGCTCTGGGAATTCACCCCTCCACTTT
j_gene: TRBJ2-7; len: 15; abundance: many; v_gene: TRBV27; d_gene: TRBD1; CDR3aa: CASSLFGQVPYEQYF; CDR3nt: TGTGCCAGCAGTTTATTTGGACAGGTGCCCTACGAGCAGTACTTC
j_gene: TRBJ2-3; len: 13; abundance: many; v_gene: TRBV9; d_gene: .; CDR3aa: CASSVEGADTQYF; CDR3nt: TGTGCCAGCAGCGTAGAAGGAGCAGATACGCAGTATTTT
j_gene: TRBJ2-2; len: 13; abundance: .; v_gene: TRBV6-1; d_gene: .; CDR3aa: CASIVLITGELFF; CDR3nt: TGTGCCAGCATAGTCTTAATCACCGGGGAGCTGTTTTTT
j_gene: TRBJ2-3; len: 16; abundance: few; v_gene: TRBV30; d_gene: TRBD2; CDR3aa: CAWSENLAGYTDTQYF; CDR3nt: TGTGCCTGGAGTGAAAATCTAGCGGGGTACACAGATACGCAGTATTTT
j_gene: TRBJ2-3; len: 21; abundance: few; v_gene: TRBV4-1; d_gene: TRBD2; CDR3aa: CASSQDGPGRGLAGFTDTQYF; CDR3nt: TGCGCCAGCAGCCAAGATGGTCCGGGCCGGGGACTAGCGGGTTTCACAGATACGCAGTATTTT
j_gene: TRBJ2-7; len: 15; abundance: few; v_gene: TRBV5-4; d_gene: .; CDR3aa: CASSTPLGSSYEQYF; CDR3nt: TGTGCCAGCAGCACCCCGTTGGGCAGCTCCTACGAGCAGTACTTC
j_gene: TRBJ1-6; len: 13; abundance: .; v_gene: TRBV19; d_gene: .; CDR3aa: CASSRDINSPLHF; CDR3nt: TGTGCCAGTAGTCGGGACATCAATTCACCCCTCCACTTT
j_gene: TRBJ2-5; len: 16; abundance: many; v_gene: TRBV5-1; d_gene: TRBD1; CDR3aa: CASSIPGQGDPLTQYF; CDR3nt: TGCGCCAGCAGCATACCGGGACAGGGGGACCCGTTGACCCAGTACTTC
j_gene: TRBJ1-5; len: 16; abundance: few; v_gene: TRBV3-1; d_gene: TRBD1; CDR3aa: CASSQRAGTGIQPQHF; CDR3nt: TGTGCCAGCAGCCAAAGAGCCGGGACAGGGATTCAGCCCCAGCATTTT
j_gene: TRBJ1-6; len: 12; abundance: many; v_gene: TRBV3-1; d_gene: .; CDR3aa: CASSQWTRPLHF; CDR3nt: TGTGCCAGCAGCCAGTGGACCAGGCCCCTCCACTTT